This T cell receptor (beta chain) was recovered during a study of blood T cell repertoires in COVID-19. Study in general: Samples representing acute and convalescent COVID-19 were sourced from the United States, Italy and Spain. PBMCs, B-cell-depleted T cells, or T cells provided the cDNA or gDNA that made up the material.

Seattle enrolled patients during active infection and tracked them longitudinally. In the authors' methods: Counts of nucleated cells, estimated from reference gene primer amplification, were obtained. Method: immunoSEQ multiplex PCR; TCRdb's copy keeps in-frame clones and lacks some. V, J and clone size are those of that table, while D and trimming were read from the DNA. The sample carries over 150,000 clones, approximately 87% recorded once. The germline gives CDR1 ENHRY, CDR2 SYGVKD. With 8 bases removed from V and 3 bases from J, the gap between germline ends came to 14 bases. The CDR3 covers 13 residues.

This chain links TRBV10-3 with TRBJ2-7, with TRBD2 as a possible D gene (5 bases). The sample consisted of peripheral blood. The clonotype comes from a woman between 65 and 79 years old with COVID-19, enrolled during active disease. In DNA form, the CDR3 reads TGTGCCATCCATCGAGGCGAGGGCTACGAGCAGTACTTC. This translates into CAIHRGEGYEQYF.